The present TCR beta chain was sequenced within a study of post-analysis software for immune sequencing data. About the research overall: Progressive-relapsing, secondary progressive and relapsing-remitting multiple sclerosis were among the disease courses included. Study-level points and caveats: People with multiple sclerosis had a significantly lower normalized Chao1 diversity than controls did. The authors found that F measure strongly co-clustered same-batch samples. In patients, TRBV5-6, TRBV5-1 and TRBV20-1 belonged to roughly 5 TRBV segments found more frequently than in controls.

On this clonotype: The antigen remains unidentified.

From germline, CDR1 is ENHRY and CDR2 SYGVKD. V dropped 3 bases and J dropped 6 bases, with 12 bases sitting between them. CDR3 length: 14 amino acids. Each TCR beta cDNA library carried unique molecular identifiers. MiXCR, run by TCRdb on the PCR reads, gives a single entry per CDR3 protein. This repertoire shows approximately 660,000 distinct CDR3 sequences, 55% to 60% found once; its top ten account for 11%. The clonotype comes from a girl between 2 and 10 years old with multiple sclerosis. The chain recombines TRBV10-3 with TRBJ1-5, with D possibly matching TRBD1 (6 bases). Material: blood. The CDR3 DNA reads TGTGCCATCAGTGATAACAGGGAGGCTCAGCCCCAGCATTTT. Its translation: CAISDNREAQPQHF.